These 14 T cell receptor beta chains share one sample of origin, sequenced in a study of cytomegalovirus exposure and HLA in healthy donors. The primer mix had 60 Vbeta and 13 Jbeta primers. The protocol was immunoSEQ multiplex PCR, while the TCRdb copy is restricted to in-frame clones and leaves out a portion. The profile shows roughly 290,000 clones, 85% to 90% of them singletons. Source material: PBMCs. These receptors were taken from a woman aged 18-29 years in good health and CMV-seronegative.

There are a few counts of this clone. The chain has TRBV9 and TRBJ2-3; the D gene is possibly TRBD2 (6 bases). Trimming removed 0 bases at V and 0 bases at J, with 17 bases between. Germline-derived CDR1 and CDR2 are SGDLS and YYNGEE. The CDR3 spans 18 residues. The CDR3 region is CASSVDLALYTSTDTQYF. The CDR3 DNA is TGTGCCAGCAGCGTAGACCTAGCGCTATATACTAGCACAGATACGCAGTATTTT.

As concerns this clone: The junction departs from the called germline gene at one end, perhaps through a read error. V and J are TRBV5-1 and TRBJ2-3, with TRBD2 matching over 9 bases. This CDR3 is 14 amino acids long. Germline V lookup: CDR1 SGHRS, CDR2 YFSETQ. CDR3 sequence: CASSPGTSPDTKYF. The CDR3 DNA reads as TGCGCCAGCAGCCCTGGGACTAGCCCAGATACGAAGTATTTT.

The rearrangement links TRBV6-6 to TRBJ2-1; weak D call: TRBD2 (5 bases). The germline V and J ends were trimmed by 0 bases and 8 bases, with 5 bases remaining between them. CDR1 and CDR2 from the germline V gene are MNHNY and SVGAGI (reference sequence). The CDR3 length is 12 residues. Here the CDR3 DNA reads TGTGCCAGCAGTTACTCCGGGGATGAGCAGTTCTTC. It codes for CASSYSGDEQFF.

The chain combines TRBV19 with TRBJ2-2, with D unresolved. The V gene's germline CDR1 is LNHDA and CDR2 SQIVND (reference sequence). Trimming stripped 0 bases from V and 0 bases from J, with 14 bases between. This CDR3 is 18 amino acids long. The CDR3 DNA reads as TGTGCCAGTAGTATAGATGGCAGGTTCGTAGCGAACACCGGGGAGCTGTTTTTT. Translated: CASSIDGRFVANTGELFF.

J is TRBJ2-5 and V is TRBV5-1; D is unclear. From germline, CDR1 is SGHRS and CDR2 YFSETQ. The CDR3 sequence is 14 residues long. V shed 0 bases and J shed 2 bases, with 8 bases lying between them. The CDR3 loop reads CASSLGRDQETQYF. The CDR3, as DNA: TGCGCCAGCAGCTTGGGCCGAGATCAAGAGACCCAGTACTTC.

The CDR3 spells CASSHGITEAFF. The CDR3 DNA follows: TGTGCCAGCAGCCACGGGATCACTGAAGCTTTCTTT. The chain links TRBV11-1 to TRBJ1-1; no clear D. Germline V CDR1 and CDR2: SGHAT, FQDESV (reference sequence). Trimming shortened V by 5 bases and J by 4 bases, and 8 bases separated the two germline ends. The CDR3 spans 12 residues.

The chain is built from TRBV9 and TRBJ1-2, with D possibly being TRBD1 (5 bases). The CDR3 contains 14 residues. The V and J ends lost 0 bases and 7 bases respectively, with 13 bases between them. Germline loops: CDR1 SGDLS, CDR2 YYNGEE. The CDR3 is CASSVGQGDRGYTF. CDR3 in DNA: TGTGCCAGCAGCGTAGGTCAGGGTGATCGTGGCTACACCTTC.

V and J are TRBV7-9 and TRBJ1-2; the match to TRBD1 covers 7 bases. Germline assignment: CDR1 SEHNR and CDR2 FQNEAQ (reference sequence). Trimming at V came to 3 bases and at J to 8 bases, leaving 9 bases not matched to a gene. This CDR3 region has 14 residues. This CDR3 reads CASSFGQAAGGYTF. DNA of the CDR3: TGTGCCAGCAGCTTTGGACAGGCCGCGGGCGGCTACACCTTC.

This chain links TRBV21-1 with TRBJ1-6. TRBV21-1 has pseudogene status. CDR3 length: 13 residues. For the CDR3, the DNA is TGTGCCAGCAGCAAAAAAGAGAACTCACCCCTCCACTTT. Amino acids: CASSKKENSPLHF.

The V gene is TRBV27, the J gene TRBJ2-7, with 8 bases matching TRBD2. Per germline, CDR1 MNHEY and CDR2 SMNVEV (reference sequence). J gave up 1 base and V 2 bases, and 4 bases lay outside the gene matches. The CDR3 extends over 15 amino acids. CDR3 nucleotide sequence: TGTGCCAGCAGTTTAAAGGCGGGGGGATCCTACGAGCAGTACTTC. Its protein is CASSLKAGGSYEQYF.

This CDR3 is CASSVGALTGTAETQYF. For the CDR3, the DNA is TGTGCCAGCAGCGTCGGAGCCCTCACCGGGACAGCGGAGACCCAGTACTTC. The gene calls are TRBV7-9 and TRBJ2-5, with TRBD1 identical over 7 bases. V dropped 5 bases and J dropped 5; count of bases not matched to a gene: 17. This CDR3 region has 17 residues. Germline loops: CDR1 SEHNR, CDR2 FQNEAQ (reference sequence).

The chain couples TRBV2 to TRBJ1-6, with a possible D match to TRBD1 (6 bases). The CDR3 runs 15 residues. Trimming removed 3 bases from V and 4 bases from J, with 10 bases in between. Germline V gene data show CDR1 as SNHLY and CDR2 as FYNNEI. CDR3 sequence reads: CASSEEQGYNSPLHF. CDR3 nucleotides: TGTGCCAGCAGTGAGGAGCAGGGGTATAATTCACCCCTCCACTTT.

The chain couples TRBV28 to TRBJ1-2; D is possibly TRBD1 (6 bases). With 7 bases removed from V and 3 bases from J, the gap between germline ends came to 15 bases. This CDR3 region has 14 residues. Germline V gene data show CDR1 as MDHEN and CDR2 as SYDVKM. CDR3 sequence: CASTPSQGYYGYTF. The CDR3 DNA reads TGTGCCAGCACCCCGTCGCAGGGGTACTATGGCTACACCTTC.

V usage is TRBV6-5 and J usage is TRBJ1-5, with D perhaps matching TRBD1 (6 bases). Trimming took off 4 bases at V and 6 bases at J, with 10 bases between the two ends. The CDR3 runs to 13 residues. Germline loops: CDR1 MNHEY, CDR2 SVGAGI. The CDR3 protein is CASSWTEGQPQHF. The CDR3 bases are TGTGCCAGCAGTTGGACAGAGGGTCAGCCCCAGCATTTT.